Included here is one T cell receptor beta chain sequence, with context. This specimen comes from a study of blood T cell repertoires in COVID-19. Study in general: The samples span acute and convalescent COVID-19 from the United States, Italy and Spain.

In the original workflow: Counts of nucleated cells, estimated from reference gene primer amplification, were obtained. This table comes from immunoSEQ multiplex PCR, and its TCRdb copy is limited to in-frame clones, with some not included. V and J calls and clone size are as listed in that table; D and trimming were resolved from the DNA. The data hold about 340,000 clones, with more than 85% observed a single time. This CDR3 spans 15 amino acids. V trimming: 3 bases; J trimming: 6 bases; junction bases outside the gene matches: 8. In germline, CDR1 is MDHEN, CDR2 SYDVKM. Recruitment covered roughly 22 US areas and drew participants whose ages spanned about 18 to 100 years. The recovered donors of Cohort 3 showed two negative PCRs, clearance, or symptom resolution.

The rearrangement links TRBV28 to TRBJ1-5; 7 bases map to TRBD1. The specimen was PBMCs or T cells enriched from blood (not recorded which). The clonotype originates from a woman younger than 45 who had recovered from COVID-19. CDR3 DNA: TGTGCCAGCAGTTTCCTCACAACAGGGGTTCAGCCCCAGCATTTT. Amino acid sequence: CASSFLTTGVQPQHF.